Shown below are 30 T cell receptor beta chains from a single sample sequenced in a study of PD-L1 blockade in urothelial cancer. Some clones are missing from TCRdb's copy, which holds only in-frame ones; the method was immunoSEQ multiplex PCR. The sample has about 87,000 clones; less than 90% are singletons. Time point of the sample: pretreatment peripheral blood. This specimen consisted of PBMCs, obtained around atezolizumab (anti-PD-L1) treatment. The receptors were gathered from a man aged 55 to 70 with urothelial cancer.

This clone was found once. The chain carries TRBV7-6 and TRBJ2-2; 10 bases are a match to TRBD1. Germline-derived CDR1 and CDR2 are SGHVS and FNYEAQ. The CDR3 extends over 16 amino acids. With 3 bases clipped from V and 11 bases from J, the junction kept 12 bases outside the gene matches. CDR3 protein: CASSFLRGTGVDELFF. CDR3 sequence (DNA): TGTGCCAGCAGCTTCCTACGTGGGACAGGGGTTGACGAGCTGTTTTTT.

The chain has TRBV2 and TRBJ2-3; 12 positions agree with TRBD2. The CDR3 covers 16 residues. Germline-derived CDR1 and CDR2 are SNHLY and FYNNEI. J was trimmed by 8 bases and V by 3 bases; bases with no gene match: 9. CDR3 nucleotide sequence: TGTGCCAGCAGTGATAGCACTAGCGGGAGGACCGCTACGCAGTATTTT. It yields the protein CASSDSTSGRTATQYF.

V usage is TRBV9 and J usage is TRBJ2-1; 9 positions match TRBD2. J was trimmed by 2 bases and V by 0 bases; bases with no gene match: 3. Germline V CDR1 and CDR2: SGDLS, YYNGEE. This CDR3 has 16 residues. CDR3 DNA: TGTGCCAGCAGCGTAGACGGACTAGCGCCCTACAATGAGCAGTTCTTC. It yields the protein CASSVDGLAPYNEQFF.

With respect to this clone: One end of the junction is discordant with germline, which a read error may explain. This sequence joins TRBV18 and TRBJ2-7; 9 positions match TRBD1. This CDR3 contains 15 residues. Germline V lookup: CDR1 KGHSH, CDR2 LQKENI. The CDR3: CASSSPGQGAYEQYF. CDR3 coding DNA: TGTGCCAGCTCATCACCGGGACAGGGAGCCTACGAGCAGTACTTC.

J is TRBJ2-7 and V is TRBV18; 8 bases are shared with TRBD1. J gave up 4 bases and V 2 bases, and 4 bases lay outside the gene matches. The length of the CDR3 is 14 residues. The germline V gene encodes CDR1 KGHSH and CDR2 LQKENI. Here the CDR3 reads CASSPTDRVYEQYF. The CDR3 nucleotides read TGTGCCAGCTCACCAACGGACAGGGTTTACGAGCAGTACTTC.

The chain has TRBV7-6 and TRBJ2-1; D is uncertain. CDR1 and CDR2 (germline): SGHVS, FNYEAQ. Trimming shortened V by 5 bases and J by 7 bases, and 15 bases separated the two germline ends. The CDR3 covers 14 residues. CDR3 nucleotides: TGTGCCAGCAGCCCCACCGTCCGTGAGAATGAGCAGTTCTTC. Translated, it gives CASSPTVRENEQFF. Using reference TRBV7-6 and TRBJ2-1 for the parts outside the CDR3, the full variable domain is GAGVSQSPRYKVTKRGQDVALRCDPISGHVSLYWYRQALGQGPEFLTYFNYEAQQDKSGLPNDRFSAERPEGSISTLTIQRTEQRDSAMYRCASSPTVRENEQFFGPGTRLTVL.

The chain combines TRBV10-3 with TRBJ1-3; D might be TRBD1 (5 bases). Germline CDR1 reads ENHRY; CDR2 reads SYGVKD. The CDR3 consists of 16 residues. Trimming removed 0 bases from V and 4 bases from J, with 13 bases in between. The CDR3 protein is CAISESQGLRGNTIYF. The CDR3 nucleotides are TGTGCCATCAGTGAGTCTCAGGGATTACGGGGAAACACCATATATTTT.

A remark on this clone: This sample also contains other DNA sequences that code for the same CDR3. The V and J genes are TRBV4-3 and TRBJ2-2; 9 nucleotides match TRBD1. Trimming took 3 bases from V and 2 from J; bases not matched to a gene: 4. The CDR3 is 16 residues long. Germline V CDR1 and CDR2: LGHNA, YSLEER. CDR3 sequence reads: CASSQGTGLNTGELFF. As DNA, the CDR3 is TGCGCCAGCAGCCAGGGGACAGGGCTCAACACCGGGGAGCTGTTTTTT.

V is TRBV6-5 and J is TRBJ1-4, with TRBD1 as a possible D gene (5 bases). CDR3 length equals 14 residues. V lost 8 bases and J lost 7, with 17 bases in between. Germline V CDR1 and CDR2: MNHEY, SVGAGI. CDR3 protein: CASRPSGGGEKLFF. The CDR3 bases are TGTGCCAGCCGGCCTTCCGGGGGAGGTGAAAAACTGTTTTTT.

The chain links TRBV28 to TRBJ1-5; D gene unclear. Germline V lookup: CDR1 MDHEN, CDR2 SYDVKM. The CDR3 loop spans 15 amino acids. The ends were cut back, 5 bases at V and 2 bases at J, with 13 bases in the middle. The CDR3 DNA is TGTGCCAGCAGTGCGACCTCGGGAGGCAATCAGCCCCAGCATTTT. Its translation is CASSATSGGNQPQHF.

The sample holds a few counts of this clone. This sequence joins TRBV2 and TRBJ1-2; 8 nucleotides line up with TRBD1. This CDR3 is built from 14 residues. CDR1 is SNHLY, CDR2 FYNNEI, per germline. J lost 4 bases, V lost 6 bases, and 7 bases had no gene match. The CDR3 loop is CASSEQGGGYGYTF. Written as DNA, the CDR3 is TGTGCCAGCAGCGAACAGGGGGGTGGCTATGGCTACACCTTC.

The chain carries TRBV7-8 and TRBJ1-5; unclear D gene. CDR1 is SGHVS and CDR2 is FQNEAQ in the germline V gene. V was cut by 1 base and J by 2 bases, with 12 bases left in between. CDR3 length: 16 residues. CDR3 loop: CASSLGGGMGNQPQHF. The CDR3 nucleotides are TGTGCCAGCAGCTTAGGAGGAGGGATGGGCAATCAGCCCCAGCATTTT.

This chain connects TRBV7-3 to TRBJ2-2; perhaps TRBD2 as D (5 bases). CDR3 length: 14 residues. With 1 base removed from V and 4 bases from J, the gap between germline ends came to 7 bases. CDR1 is SGHTA, CDR2 FQGTGA, per germline. CDR3 region: CASSLSLATGELFF. The CDR3 region has the DNA TGTGCCAGCAGCTTAAGCCTAGCCACCGGGGAGCTGTTTTTT.

The chain is built from TRBV18 and TRBJ2-5; 8 bases are a match to TRBD2. Germline trimming cut 4 bases from V and 2 bases from J; bases unmatched to any gene: 3. Germline V lookup: CDR1 KGHSH, CDR2 LQKENI. This CDR3 spans 14 amino acids. CDR3 bases: TGTGCCAGCTCACGGACTAGCAGTCAAGAGACCCAGTACTTC. The encoded protein is CASSRTSSQETQYF.

This clone was counted once. V gene TRBV5-1 combines with J gene TRBJ2-5, with 11 bases aligning to TRBD2. The CDR3 loop spans 15 amino acids. Trimming cost V 4 bases and J 5 bases; bases outside gene matches: 7. Germline V gene lookup returns CDR1 SGHRS and CDR2 YFSETQ. The chain's CDR3 is CASSVGLAVAETQYF. CDR3 nucleotides: TGCGCCAGCAGCGTGGGACTAGCGGTTGCGGAGACCCAGTACTTC. The full variable domain, completed using reference TRBV5-1 and TRBJ2-5, is KAGVTQTPRYLIKTRGQQVTLSCSPISGHRSVSWYQQTPGQGLQFLFEYFSETQRNKGNFPGRFSGRQFSNSRSEMNVSTLELGDSALYLCASSVGLAVAETQYFGPGTRLLVL.

The chain is built from TRBV10-2 and TRBJ2-3; 11 nucleotides agree with TRBD2. Germline V gene sequence: CDR1 WSHSY, CDR2 SAAADI. Unmatched junction bases numbered 8, after V lost 7 bases and J lost 5 bases. The CDR3 is 15 amino acids. CDR3 protein: CASTYPGLAEDTQYF. As DNA, the CDR3 is TGCGCCAGCACGTACCCGGGACTAGCGGAAGATACGCAGTATTTT.

V and J are TRBV4-1 and TRBJ1-2; D possibly corresponds to TRBD1 (6 bases). Trimming shortened V by 3 bases and J by 0 bases, and 14 bases separated the two germline ends. CDR1 and CDR2 from the germline V gene are MGHRA and YSYEKL. CDR3 length: 16 amino acids. In DNA, the CDR3 is TGCGCCAGCAGCCACCTCTCGGCAGGGGCTAACTATGGCTACACCTTC. This encodes CASSHLSAGANYGYTF.

The V call is TRBV10-3, the J call TRBJ2-2; 9 bases align to TRBD1. The germline CDR1 and CDR2 sequences are ENHRY and SYGVKD. This CDR3 has 19 residues. After removal of 4 bases from V and 3 bases from J, the junction contained 15 bases not matched to a gene. DNA for the CDR3: TGTGCCATCAGTGGTAGGGGACAGGGTAGCGTATCGGACACCGGGGAGCTGTTTTTT. This sequence encodes CAISGRGQGSVSDTGELFF.

The chain employs TRBV4-1 and TRBJ2-1; 12 nucleotides align to TRBD2. The V and J ends lost 7 bases and 0 bases, in that order; junction bases with no gene match: 4. Per germline, CDR1 MGHRA and CDR2 YSYEKL. This CDR3 has 16 residues. DNA of the CDR3: TGCGCCAGCAACGGACTAGCGGGGACCTCCTACAATGAGCAGTTCTTC. It is translated as CASNGLAGTSYNEQFF.

This clone was recorded once. This chain joins TRBV21-1 and TRBJ2-3; TRBD2 is the table's D call and was not checked against the DNA. TRBV21-1 is reported as a pseudogene. The length of the CDR3 is 13 residues. The CDR3 here is CASSPRGPDTQYF. The DNA of the CDR3 is TGTGCCAGCAGCCCCCGCGGGCCAGATACGCAGTATTTT.

The genes are TRBV5-6 and TRBJ1-1; no definite D call. Germline V CDR1 and CDR2: SGHDT, YYEEEE. V was cut by 1 base and J by 1 base, with 11 bases left in between. CDR3 length: 15 residues. Written as DNA, the CDR3 is TGTGCCAGCAGCTTGAGAACCGCGGGGAACACTGAAGCTTTCTTT. Residues: CASSLRTAGNTEAFF.

The chain employs TRBV29-1 and TRBJ2-4; maybe TRBD1 (6 bases). Per germline, CDR1 SQVTM and CDR2 ANQGSEA. V was clipped by 7 bases and J by 5 bases, with 18 bases between them. This CDR3 has 14 residues. CDR3 in DNA: TGCAGCGCGACCTCAGGGGCGGGCGAAAACATTCAGTACTTC. Translation gives CSATSGAGENIQYF.

V usage is TRBV9 and J usage is TRBJ2-1, with D uncertain. CDR1 is SGDLS and CDR2 is YYNGEE in the germline V gene. V was clipped by 4 bases and J by 12 bases, with 11 bases between them. The CDR3 length is 11 residues. CDR3 coding DNA: TGTGCCAGCAGCCCGCTAAGAGGGCAGTTCTTC. This codes for CASSPLRGQFF.

The chain carries TRBV27 and TRBJ1-5; TRBD1 might be the D (5 bases). The V end lost 1 base, the J end lost 2 bases, and 9 bases lay between the germline ends. CDR3 size: 15 residues. The V gene's germline CDR1 is MNHEY and CDR2 SMNVEV (reference sequence). The CDR3 nucleotides are TGTGCCAGCAGTTTATTTGCGGGGGGCAATCAGCCCCAGCATTTT. Protein sequence: CASSLFAGGNQPQHF.

V usage is TRBV6-6 and J usage is TRBJ1-2, with D unclear. V was cut by 0 bases and J by 4 bases, with 3 bases left in between. Germline lookup yields CDR1 MNHNY and CDR2 SVGAGI (reference sequence). This CDR3 spans 12 amino acids. This CDR3 reads CASSYSSYGYTF. DNA for the CDR3: TGTGCCAGCAGTTACTCCAGCTATGGCTACACCTTC.

The chain recombines TRBV20-1 with TRBJ1-6; possible D gene TRBD1, 5 bases. Trimming took off 3 bases at V and 9 bases at J, with 6 bases between the two ends. The CDR3 covers 11 residues. Germline assignment: CDR1 DFQATT and CDR2 SNEGSKA (reference sequence). This CDR3 reads CSASQGSPLHF. CDR3 nucleotide sequence: TGCAGTGCTAGTCAGGGTTCACCCCTCCACTTT.

The chain combines TRBV11-3 with TRBJ2-1; 8 bases align to TRBD1. The CDR3 contains 17 residues. Per the germline V gene, CDR1 is SGHNT and CDR2 is YENEEA. The V and J ends lost 5 bases and 9 bases, in that order; junction bases with no gene match: 18. The CDR3 is CASSPRGRTGRSIEQFF. DNA for the CDR3: TGTGCCAGCAGCCCTAGGGGTCGGACAGGGAGGTCTATTGAGCAGTTCTTC.

The rearrangement uses TRBV10-3 and TRBJ2-1, with 7 positions matching TRBD1. The CDR3 consists of 13 residues. With V trimmed by 6 bases and J by 5 bases, 4 bases remained unmatched. The germline CDR1 and CDR2 sequences are ENHRY and SYGVKD. The CDR3 region is CAISRDSHNEQFF. The CDR3 bases are TGTGCCATCAGCCGGGACAGCCACAATGAGCAGTTCTTC.

The count of this clone is one. The chain employs TRBV30 and TRBJ2-2; D may be TRBD2 (5 bases). The CDR3 is 15 amino acids. Germline V gene lookup returns CDR1 GTSNPN and CDR2 SVGIG (reference sequence). The V and J ends lost 3 bases and 0 bases respectively, with 11 bases between them. The CDR3 spells CAWRETRTNTGELFF. DNA for the CDR3: TGTGCCTGGAGAGAAACTAGAACGAACACCGGGGAGCTGTTTTTT.

The sample holds a few counts of this clone. The chain links TRBV5-6 to TRBJ2-2; D is ambiguous. CDR1 is SGHDT and CDR2 is YYEEEE in the germline V gene. V dropped 4 bases and J dropped 1 base, with 11 bases sitting between them. This CDR3 has 15 residues. CDR3 protein: CASSQIFRNTGELFF. DNA of the CDR3: TGTGCCAGCAGCCAAATATTCAGGAACACCGGGGAGCTGTTTTTT. Full variable domain (remainder filled in from reference TRBV5-6 and TRBJ2-2): DAGVTQSPTHLIKTRGQQVTLRCSPKSGHDTVSWYQQALGQGPQFIFQYYEEEERQRGNFPDRFSGHQFPNYSSELNVNALLLGDSALYLCASSQIFRNTGELFFGEGSRLTVL.